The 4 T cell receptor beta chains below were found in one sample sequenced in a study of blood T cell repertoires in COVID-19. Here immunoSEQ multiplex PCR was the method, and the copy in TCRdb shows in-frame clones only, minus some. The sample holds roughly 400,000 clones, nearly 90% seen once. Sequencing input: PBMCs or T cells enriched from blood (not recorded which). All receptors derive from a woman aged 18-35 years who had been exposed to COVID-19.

The CDR3 protein is CASSPTGVDRETQYF. CDR3 DNA sequence: TGTGCCAGCAGCCCAACAGGGGTGGACCGGGAGACCCAGTACTTC. The chain is built from TRBV7-9 and TRBJ2-5; 7 nucleotides line up with TRBD1. The ends lost 5 bases at V and 5 bases at J; junction bases unmatched: 11. Germline CDR1 reads SEHNR; CDR2 reads FQNEAQ (reference sequence). The CDR3 extends over 15 amino acids.

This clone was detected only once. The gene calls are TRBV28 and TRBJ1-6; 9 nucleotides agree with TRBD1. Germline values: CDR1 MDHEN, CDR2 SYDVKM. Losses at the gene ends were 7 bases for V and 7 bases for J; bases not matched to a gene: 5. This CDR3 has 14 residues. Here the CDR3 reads CASKPQGANSPLHF. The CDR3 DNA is TGTGCCAGCAAACCACAGGGGGCGAATTCACCCCTCCACTTT.

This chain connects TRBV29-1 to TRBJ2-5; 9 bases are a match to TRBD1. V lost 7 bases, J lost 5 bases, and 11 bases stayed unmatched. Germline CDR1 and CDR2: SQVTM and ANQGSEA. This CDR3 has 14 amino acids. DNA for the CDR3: TGCAGCGCATCCGGGACAGGGATTGGGGAGACCCAGTACTTC. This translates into CSASGTGIGETQYF.

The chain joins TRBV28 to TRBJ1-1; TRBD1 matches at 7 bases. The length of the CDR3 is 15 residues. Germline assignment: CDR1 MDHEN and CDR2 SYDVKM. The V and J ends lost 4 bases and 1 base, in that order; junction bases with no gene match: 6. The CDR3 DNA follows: TGTGCCAGCAGTTCCGAAGGACAGGCGAACACTGAAGCTTTCTTT. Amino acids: CASSSEGQANTEAFF.